These 26 T cell receptor beta chains originate from one sample sequenced in a study of OX40 agonist ivuxolimab in advanced cancers. Sequenced by immunoSEQ multiplex PCR; TCRdb stores in-frame clones only, minus some. The table records 40,000 to 65,000 clones, approximately 88% of them present only once. The sequences come from CD4+ or CD8+ T cells sorted from blood, collected in a trial of the OX40 agonist ivuxolimab. The receptor source for this set is an adult with an advanced solid tumor such as melanoma, head and neck, liver or kidney cancer.

The chain has TRBV5-1 and TRBJ2-1; 10 bases match TRBD2. The CDR3 has 15 residues. V lost 3 bases, J lost 9 bases, and 9 bases stayed unmatched. CDR1 and CDR2 from the germline V gene are SGHRS and YFSETQ. CDR3 region: CASSWLGTSASEQFF. The CDR3 coding sequence is TGCGCCAGCAGCTGGCTAGGGACTAGCGCAAGTGAGCAGTTCTTC.

The V call is TRBV19, the J call TRBJ2-7, with D tentatively TRBD1 or TRBD2 (6 bases each). Per germline, CDR1 LNHDA and CDR2 SQIVND (reference sequence). Between the trimmed V and J ends, which lost 3 bases and 7 bases, there was a span of 13 bases. The CDR3 has 13 amino acids. CDR3 nucleotide sequence: TGTGCCAGTAGTATGAGGGGGGCGGAAGAGCAGTACTTC. Translation gives CASSMRGAEEQYF.

This clone was detected only once. The chain combines TRBV19 with TRBJ1-2; 7 bases line up with TRBD1. This CDR3 contains 14 residues. After removal of 5 bases from V and 2 bases from J, the junction contained 5 bases not matched to a gene. CDR1 is LNHDA, CDR2 SQIVND, per germline (reference sequence). The CDR3 sequence: CASSPQTGNYGYTF. The CDR3 region has the DNA TGTGCCAGTAGTCCGCAGACAGGGAACTATGGCTACACCTTC.

The chain is built from TRBV7-2 and TRBJ2-5, with 9 bases fitting TRBD2. Germline CDR1 and CDR2: SGHTA and FQGNSA. This CDR3 comprises 16 residues. The V gene end was trimmed by 0 bases and the J gene end by 0 bases; junction bases not matched to a gene: 2. CDR3 in amino acids: CASSLALAGNQETQYF. In DNA form, the CDR3 reads TGTGCCAGCAGCTTAGCGCTAGCGGGGAACCAAGAGACCCAGTACTTC.

The gene calls are TRBV23-1 and TRBJ1-2; 7 nucleotides agree with TRBD1. TRBV23-1 is annotated as an ORF whose role is uncertain. The CDR3 spans 19 residues. With V trimmed by 0 bases and J by 0 bases, 13 bases remained unmatched. The CDR3 sequence: CASSQSLGRGGPANYGYTF. In nucleotides, the CDR3 is TGCGCCAGCAGTCAATCTCTTGGCAGGGGGGGTCCGGCTAACTATGGCTACACCTTC.

The rearrangement joins TRBV18 to TRBJ2-3, with a weak D call TRBD1 (5 bases). Germline V CDR1 and CDR2: KGHSH, LQKENI. Trimming took off 3 bases at V and 0 bases at J, with 13 bases between the two ends. CDR3 length equals 16 residues. This chain's CDR3 is CASSPDSHPSTDTQYF. The CDR3 DNA reads as TGTGCCAGCTCACCCGACAGTCACCCTAGCACAGATACGCAGTATTTT.

The V and J genes are TRBV29-1 and TRBJ2-7; D is ambiguous. Trimming stripped 6 bases from V and 0 bases from J, with 9 bases between. CDR1 is SQVTM, CDR2 ANQGSEA, per germline. The CDR3 loop spans 12 amino acids. The DNA for the CDR3 is TGCAGCGTGGCACAAAGCTCCTACGAGCAGTACTTC. Translating gives CSVAQSSYEQYF.

The rearrangement uses TRBV7-9 and TRBJ1-4, with D maybe TRBD1 (5 bases). Germline CDR1 is SEHNR and CDR2 is FQNEAQ (reference sequence). The CDR3 extends over 15 amino acids. Trimming pared 3 bases from V and 8 bases from J, leaving 16 bases between. The CDR3 loop is CASSFGAGSGEKLFF. CDR3 coding DNA: TGTGCCAGCAGCTTTGGGGCCGGGAGTGGAGAAAAACTGTTTTTT.

The chain employs TRBV27 and TRBJ2-6; D uncertain. V lost 3 bases and J lost 0, with 15 bases in between. Germline V gene data show CDR1 as MNHEY and CDR2 as SMNVEV (reference sequence). The CDR3 is 18 residues long. The CDR3 region is CASSFFLNLGSGANVLTF. The CDR3 DNA reads TGTGCCAGCAGTTTTTTTCTCAATCTGGGCTCTGGGGCCAACGTCCTGACTTTC.

V and J are TRBV28 and TRBJ2-7, with 7 bases that match TRBD2. Per the germline V gene, CDR1 is MDHEN and CDR2 is SYDVKM. Trimming removed 4 bases from V and 1 base from J; junction bases left unmatched: 10. The CDR3 spans 16 residues. Here the CDR3 DNA reads TGTGCCAGCAGTTGGGCGGCAGGGAGGGTTTCCTACGAGCAGTACTTC. Amino acid sequence: CASSWAAGRVSYEQYF.

This clone was counted once. The rearrangement joins TRBV7-8 to TRBJ2-7; 7 bases agree with TRBD1. This CDR3 spans 15 amino acids. Losses at the gene ends were 5 bases for V and 3 bases for J; bases not matched to a gene: 10. Germline CDR1 is SGHVS and CDR2 is FQNEAQ. CDR3 region: CASSQPIGQVYEQYF. Written as DNA, the CDR3 is TGTGCCAGCAGCCAACCGATAGGACAGGTCTACGAGCAGTACTTC.

This clone was observed a single time. J is TRBJ2-5 and V is TRBV7-7; 9 bases fit TRBD1. V was clipped by 3 bases and J by 1 base; unmatched bases: 3. Germline V gene data show CDR1 as SSHAT and CDR2 as FNYEAQ (reference sequence). The CDR3 spans 15 residues. The DNA for the CDR3 is TGTGCCAGCAGCTTGCAGACAGGGGGCCAAGAGACCCAGTACTTC. Translated: CASSLQTGGQETQYF. The entire variable domain, with the rest obtained from reference TRBV7-7 and TRBJ2-5, is as follows: GAGVSQSPRYKVTKRGQDVTLRCDPISSHATLYWYQQALGQGPEFLTYFNYEAQPDKSGLPSDRFSAERPEGSISTLTIQRTEQRDSAMYRCASSLQTGGQETQYFGPGTRLLVL.

This chain connects TRBV6-6 to TRBJ2-7; D may be TRBD1 (6 bases). The length of the CDR3 is 13 residues. Germline CDR1 MNHNY, CDR2 SVGAGI (reference sequence). V was shortened by 6 bases and J by 1 base, with 10 bases between the two germline ends. The CDR3 DNA follows: TGTGCCAGCAGGGACAGACCATCCTACGAGCAGTACTTC. Amino acids: CASRDRPSYEQYF.

The CDR3 loop is CASSDTRGSNQPQHF. CDR3 nucleotides: TGTGCCAGCAGCGACACCAGGGGTAGCAATCAGCCCCAGCATTTT. The rearrangement links TRBV6-5 to TRBJ1-5; TRBD1 is a possible D gene (6 bases). Germline V gene sequence: CDR1 MNHEY, CDR2 SVGAGI. The length of the CDR3 is 15 residues. The V end lost 6 bases, the J end lost 0 bases, and 12 bases lay between the germline ends.

This CDR3 reads CASSLKPSGFDEQYF. CDR3 bases: TGTGCCAGCAGCTTAAAGCCTAGCGGGTTCGACGAGCAGTACTTC. The chain joins TRBV7-3 to TRBJ2-7; 8 bases match TRBD2. The CDR3 totals 15 residues. Unmatched junction bases numbered 7, after V lost 1 base and J lost 5 bases. Germline V gene sequence: CDR1 SGHTA, CDR2 FQGTGA. The full variable domain, rest sourced from reference TRBV7-3 and TRBJ2-7, is GAGVSQTPSNKVTEKGKYVELRCDPISGHTALYWYRQSLGQGPEFLIYFQGTGAADDSGLPNDRFFAVRPEGSVSTLKIQRTERGDSAVYLCASSLKPSGFDEQYFGPGTRLTVT.

V is TRBV6-5 and J is TRBJ2-7, with a tentative D call TRBD2 (6 bases). CDR3 length: 14 residues. The germline V and J ends were trimmed by 5 bases and 9 bases, with 20 bases remaining between them. CDR1 MNHEY and CDR2 SVGAGI come from the germline V gene. The CDR3 region has the DNA TGTGCCAGCAGTACCCGGGACTTCGGTAGCAGGCAGTACTTC. Protein product: CASSTRDFGSRQYF.

The chain has TRBV7-9 and TRBJ2-3; weak D call: TRBD2 (6 bases). The V end lost 6 bases, the J end lost 0 bases, and 13 bases lay between the germline ends. Per germline, CDR1 SEHNR and CDR2 FQNEAQ (reference sequence). The CDR3 totals 15 residues. CDR3 residues: CASRPNSGSTDTQYF. The CDR3, as DNA: TGTGCCAGCAGACCAAATAGCGGAAGCACAGATACGCAGTATTTT.

This clone was observed a single time. The rearrangement joins TRBV19 to TRBJ2-7; 9 nucleotides line up with TRBD2. V dropped 9 bases and J dropped 2; count of bases not matched to a gene: 8. The CDR3 has 14 residues. In germline, CDR1 is LNHDA, CDR2 SQIVND (reference sequence). The CDR3 DNA is TGTGCCAGCAAATTTAGCGGGAGTCCCTACGAGCAGTACTTC. Translating it yields CASKFSGSPYEQYF.

J is TRBJ2-7 and V is TRBV12-5; TRBD1 matches at 7 bases. V gave up 7 bases and J gave up 2 bases; unmatched junction bases: 8. This CDR3 contains 14 residues. Looked up from germline, CDR1 is LGHNT and CDR2 is FRNRAP. The CDR3 spells CASARTGPTYEQYF. CDR3 nucleotides: TGTGCTAGTGCCCGGACAGGACCAACCTACGAGCAGTACTTC.

The V gene is TRBV13, the J gene TRBJ2-2; D is possibly TRBD1 or TRBD2 (5 bases each). The CDR3 is 17 residues long. The V end lost 5 bases, the J end lost 2 bases, and 18 bases lay between the germline ends. Germline values: CDR1 PRHDT, CDR2 FYEKMQ (reference sequence). CDR3 region: CASSIKPGRKNTGELFF. The CDR3 DNA reads TGTGCCAGCAGCATCAAACCGGGACGGAAAAACACCGGGGAGCTGTTTTTT.

This CDR3 reads CASSLRAGESYNEQFF. Here the CDR3 DNA reads TGTGCCAGCAGTTTAAGGGCGGGAGAGTCCTACAATGAGCAGTTCTTC. This chain joins TRBV28 and TRBJ2-1; 7 bases fit TRBD2. The CDR3 consists of 16 residues. The germline CDR1 and CDR2 sequences are MDHEN and SYDVKM. The trim removed 2 bases at V and 1 base at J, leaving 5 bases unmatched. The full variable domain, in which reference TRBV28 and TRBJ2-1 provide the parts outside the CDR3, is DVKVTQSSRYLVKRTGEKVFLECVQDMDHENMFWYRQDPGLGLRLIYFSYDVKMKEKGDIPEGYSVSREKKERFSLILESASTNQTSMYLCASSLRAGESYNEQFFGPGTRLTVL.

This clone was observed a single time. J is TRBJ2-7 and V is TRBV15, with no clear D. The germline gives CDR1 LNHNV, CDR2 YYDKDF (reference sequence). CDR3 length equals 14 residues. Deletions cut 0 bases from V and 6 bases from J, with 12 bases between. CDR3 nucleotide sequence: TGTGCCACCAGCAGAGATGGAGTTTCGGGCGAGCAGTACTTC. Amino acid sequence: CATSRDGVSGEQYF.

The chain recombines TRBV4-1 with TRBJ2-7; TRBD1 agrees at 7 bases. This CDR3 comprises 18 residues. The ends lost 0 bases at V and 3 bases at J; junction bases unmatched: 14. Germline V lookup: CDR1 MGHRA, CDR2 YSYEKL. The DNA for the CDR3 is TGCGCCAGCAGCCAAGATTTCCGAGGGGGCCTAGGACACTACGAGCAGTACTTC. Its translation: CASSQDFRGGLGHYEQYF.

The sample holds a few counts of this clone. J is TRBJ1-1 and V is TRBV29-1; no clear D. The CDR3 loop spans 15 amino acids. Trimming left V 5 bases short and J 1 base short, with 17 bases between. The germline gives CDR1 SQVTM, CDR2 ANQGSEA. CDR3 sequence reads: CSVSVSPDGNTEAFF. CDR3 nucleotide sequence: TGCAGCGTTAGCGTCAGCCCGGACGGGAACACTGAAGCTTTCTTT.

The rearrangement uses TRBV19 and TRBJ2-6, with TRBD2 matching over 12 bases. V lost 5 bases to trimming and J lost 1 base; unmatched junction nucleotides: 6. CDR3 length equals 18 residues. Germline values: CDR1 LNHDA, CDR2 SQIVND (reference sequence). In DNA form, the CDR3 reads TGTGCCAGTAGTCTCAGGACTAGCGGGATGTCTGGGGCCAACGTCCTGACTTTC. Translated: CASSLRTSGMSGANVLTF.

This chain links TRBV7-2 with TRBJ1-5; 7 nucleotides match TRBD1. CDR3 length equals 14 residues. Germline V gene lookup returns CDR1 SGHTA and CDR2 FQGNSA. Germline trimming cut 3 bases from V and 4 bases from J; bases unmatched to any gene: 3. The CDR3 region is CASSLAGGNQPQHF. CDR3 nucleotide sequence: TGTGCCAGCAGCTTGGCAGGGGGTAATCAGCCCCAGCATTTT.